This record looks at one T cell receptor beta chain sequence and its context. Its cognate antigen has yet to be identified. Base qualities are not at hand, and no much larger clone is one base apart. This entry belongs to a study of cytomegalovirus exposure and HLA in healthy donors (TCRdb year 2017). Context from the whole study: According to an earlier analysis of around 600 of the donors, 150 million to 200 million T cells yielded 100 million or so unique TCR beta sequences and 250 to 350 Gb of sequence data. Roughly 300 gigabases of sequencing data and around 87 million unique TCR sequences were included in an early release covering 550 to 800 HLA-typed donors. Of the roughly 410 genotyped donors, roughly 76% were placed in the genetic ancestry cluster associated with self-reported Caucasian donors. The study aimed to test whether cataloging public T cell receptors could reveal signatures of past pathogen exposure. The T cell repertoires of around 730 subjects were profiled by immunosequencing and related to cytomegalovirus serostatus. In addition to the first cohort of around 670 subjects, a separate validation cohort of 120 different subjects was used. High-throughput TCR immunosequencing, statistical association of individual TCRs with disease status, and machine learning were combined to predict cytomegalovirus infection status. In a later analysis, previously published TCR beta repertoires from about 640 donors were re-analyzed and high-resolution HLA genotyping was added so that TCR occurrence patterns could be studied. The later analysis used no new phenotypic data to find candidate immune exposures, relying instead on TCR beta sequences and their occurrence across donors. An earlier analysis of fewer than 750 of the donors used high-throughput TCR beta sequencing to judge whether each TCR beta V gene segment behaved as functional or pseudogenic. Donor age, sex, ethnicity and CMV serostatus were collected together with the repertoire data. A later genetic analysis used genome-wide SNP genotypes for about 55% of the 666 donors, treating that subset as a discovery cohort. All discovery cohort repertoires had been generated using a single sequencing platform. Class I and class II HLA loci were covered by the typing at four-digit resolution. The number of donors typed differed by locus, with roughly 629-640 for A, B, C, DRB1 and DQB1, over 500 for DQA1, some 570 for DPA1, and 400 to 490 for DPB1. Roughly 5 DR-DQ haplotypes were treated as single units for association and clustering because of strong linkage in the cohort. Among almost 400 genotyped donors of the cohort, an average of about 240,000 unique TCR beta nucleotide sequences were sequenced per donor, around a sixth of them non-productive.

The investigation overall reported the following: A later genetic analysis associated a missense DCLRE1C variant with V-gene and J-gene trimming of TCR beta chains, and an independent cohort replicated the association. The classifier was reported to diagnose cytomegalovirus status with high specificity and sensitivity in both the original and validation cohorts. The sequencing pipeline was judged likely to have produced a cluster of highly shared sequence variants as a technical artifact. Correlated functional status among segregating V segments might reflect linkage disequilibrium, but an unknown experimental factor could not be ruled out. Immune exposure information for the cohort was limited to CMV serostatus. Presence/absence analyses assumed roughly uniform sequencing depth across donors, an assumption that may not hold. Only TCR beta chains were sequenced in this cohort, and the absence of alpha or paired-chain data limited detectable features. Broadly in line with IMGT annotations, most TCR beta V segments showed up in productive rearrangements about 87% or about 30% of the time in an earlier analysis of some 590 of the donors. A later analysis reported that several top co-occurrence clusters appeared linked to parvovirus B19, influenza, CMV and Epstein-Barr virus. In a later genetic analysis, fewer N-insertions in productive TCRs were reported among donors in an Asian-associated ancestry cluster than the roughly 700-donor mean. When HLA alleles, especially DR and DQ, strongly co-occurred, attributing TCR associations to individual alleles was difficult. A further reported finding was that TCR beta sequences accurately predicted the HLA-A and HLA-B alleles for most subjects in the first cohort. The study gave a list of over 150 TCR beta chains associated with cytomegalovirus. In a later analysis, HLA-associated TCR beta chains were found to be more clonally expanded and to have lower generation probabilities than equally common non-associated chains. Because counts were too low, roughly 16 rarely observed V segments, including chromosome 9 orphons, were excluded from the earlier analysis of several hundred of the donors. In a later analysis, some 18,000 TCR beta sequences were associated with specific HLA alleles at a false discovery rate of 0.05. In a later analysis, TCR association rates were found to vary across HLA loci, with the most associated TCRs seen for DRB1 alleles and the fewest for HLA-C alleles. The authors suggested that the approach could potentially be generalized to other disease states and immunological phenotypes. According to a later analysis, most CMV-associated TCR beta chains appeared to be HLA-restricted, and the HLA associations seemed to be driven largely by CMV exposure. HLA typing was unavailable for some donors at each locus, so association tests used only the typed subset. Across donors, most TCR sequences were observed very rarely, whereas some public TCRs were present in many individuals. In vitro tests confirmed that a few of the cytomegalovirus-associated TCR beta chains recognize cytomegalovirus antigens.

The cohort was made up of several hundred healthy bone marrow donors. At the time of sampling, every cohort member was nominally healthy, though immune exposures that went unrecorded were likely present. The donor was CMV seronegative and was included in the group of 352 seronegative cohort members. Every donor gave a peripheral blood sample, and the peripheral blood mononuclear cells from that sample were used for TCR beta sequencing. The Qiagen DNeasy Blood Extraction Kit was used to extract genomic DNA from the blood cell samples. The method behind the library was the immunoSEQ multiplex PCR assay. A mixture of 60 forward primers for TCR Vbeta segments and 13 reverse primers for TCR Jbeta segments was used in the multiplex PCR. A multiplex PCR assay on genomic DNA amplified the CDR3 region of rearranged TCR beta genes. The Illumina HiSeq System was used to sequence the amplified TCR beta libraries as 87-base-pair reads. Per the original workflow: In a later analysis, roughly 80 million unique TCR beta chains were counted across the roughly 670 repertoires, and roughly 10 million of these chains were shared by at least two donors. To remove PCR and sequencing errors, raw reads were error-corrected and collapsed into unique sequences using a nearest-neighbor algorithm that merged closely related sequences. Alignment of CDR3 sequences to IMGT reference sequences was used to assign V, D and J gene segments. For a sequence to be retained, a match of at least six nucleotides was required to both a V gene segment and a J gene segment. A rearrangement was called productive if the CDR3 had no stop codons and remained in frame with V and J, and every other rearrangement was called non-productive. CDR3 was defined according to IMGT convention as the region running from the second conserved V-encoded cysteine to the conserved J-encoded phenylalanine. The earlier analysis of about 610 of the donors excluded any sequence lacking an unambiguous match to a single V gene segment. An earlier analysis of a few hundred of the donors classified V segments as functional when productive rearrangements were above 56.7% and as segregating when the standard deviation between donors was above 5%. A statistical classification framework was developed to diagnose cytomegalovirus status using the catalog of TCR beta chain sequences. In a later analysis, V and J genes were assigned by comparing TCR nucleotide sequences against IMGT/GENE-DB human TR gene sequences. In a later analysis, CDR3 sequences and most-parsimonious VDJ recombination scenarios were assigned using the TCRdist pipeline. In a later analysis, each TCR beta chain was defined by its CDR3 amino acid sequence together with its V-gene family, and reads without a unique V-gene family were excluded. A later analysis removed several hundred highly shared, low-generation-probability nucleotide sequences to deal with suspected cross-contamination and a sequencing artifact. For each public chain, a later analysis derived a clonal expansion index from normalized ranks of inferred template counts within each repertoire. In a later analysis, generation probabilities were computed with a VDJ recombination model fitted to out-of-frame rearrangements, and the resulting probabilities were checked against IGoR. A later analysis scored TCR-TCR, TCR-HLA and TCR-CMV co-occurrence with hypergeometric tests, applying a repertoire-size bias correction to TCR pairs. In a later analysis, false discovery rates were estimated by permuting HLA or CMV assignments 20 times. A later analysis grouped co-occurring TCRs with DBSCAN, adding TCRdist sequence similarity when clustering within HLA-allele-positive subsets. Co-occurrence clustering excluded repertoires with fewer than 30,000 or more than 120,000 public chains, plus five with anomalous nucleotide sharing. TCRdb mirrors the immuneACCESS table, restricted to in-frame sequences. Some clones are absent from its copies; in checked studies, under half trace to an unresolved V gene, and the reason for the others is unknown. Clone size and V and J calls were adopted from that table, with D and trimming inferred from the DNA. A total of approximately 250,000 clones appear in this sample, about 88% of them only once. The ten biggest clones cover about 0.25% of the sample.

Sequenced input: PBMCs. The clonotype was recovered from a girl aged 2-9 years in good health and CMV-seronegative.

The nucleotides are TGTGCCAGCAGTAACGGGGGGGCCCCCATTCTCGAGCAGTACTTC. It is translated as CASSNGGAPILEQYF. The chain is made from TRBV6-5 and TRBJ2-7, with 8 central nucleotides matching TRBD2. V is cut back by 5 bases and J by 6 bases, with 12 bases in the junction unmatched. For CDR1 and CDR2, the germline V gene lists MNHEY and SVGAGI. The CDR3 numbers 15 residues from cysteine through phenylalanine. The read is trimmed to its CDR3 DNA, 45 bases read in frame from base 1.